The T cell receptor beta chain described here comes from a study of T-cell reconstitution after alpha-beta-depleted transplantation in children. Whole-study results and caveats: TCRbeta diversity was high at day 60 in some patients (a result of surviving recipient T cells and thymic progenitors). One year post-transplant, T-cell counts and diversity were largely derived from T cells produced anew.

This clonotype was counted ten times or more. The antigen is unknown. After removal of 8 bases from V and 5 bases from J, the junction contained 16 bases not matched to a gene. CDR1 is MNHEY and CDR2 is SMNVEV in the germline V gene (reference sequence). The CDR3 extends over 16 amino acids. Using unique molecular identifiers, the investigators prepared the TCRbeta library. TCRdb recomputed calls from the PCR reads with MiXCR, one row per CDR3 protein. The sample yields about 400,000 distinct CDR3 sequences, 15% to 20% seen once. The receptor was derived from a boy younger than two who had a stem cell transplant for Wiskott-Aldrich syndrome, so the T cells may come from the graft donor. The chain is built from TRBV27 and TRBJ2-7; TRBD2 agrees at 9 bases. Sequences were derived from PBMCs, mostly from graft donor cells, sampled 360 days after TCRalphabeta/CD19-depleted stem cell transplant. The CDR3 DNA sequence: TGTGCCAGCGCAAAAACCCCCGGGCTAGCGGGAAACGAGCAGTACTTC. This codes for CASAKTPGLAGNEQYF.